This TCR beta chain was sequenced during a study of shared clonotypes between healthy human individuals. At deep level, the assay was performed. Clones were read by immunoSEQ multiplex PCR, and TCRdb kept only the in-frame ones, dropping some. The sample gives around 2.5 million clones, roughly 93% of which show up once; more than 0.35% is in the top ten. Worth noting for this clone: Antigen: not known.

Findings of the study overall: Sharing of clonotypes among donors was expected to vary with sequencing depth. Researchers sampled only blood; tissue repertoires likely differ.

The specimen was naive CD4+ T cells from PBMCs. Subset specified: CD45RA+ positively selected. The source of this sequence is a man younger than 30 in good health. Some clones in this sample may be carry-over from other donors' samples.

The DNA for the CDR3 is TGCGCCAGCAGCTTGAGAGCCCAGGGGGACTATGGCTACACCTTC. Translating gives CASSLRAQGDYGYTF. This chain uses TRBV5-1 with TRBJ1-2; 7 bases are shared with TRBD1. The CDR3 contains 15 residues. The germline CDR1 and CDR2 sequences are SGHRS and YFSETQ. After removal of 1 base from V and 3 bases from J, the junction contained 6 bases not matched to a gene.